Reported below is one T cell receptor beta chain. No antigen is known for it. The data were obtained in a study of regulatory T cells in long-lasting Graves disease. General study results and limits: TRBV28 was favored in persistent disease, as were TRBJ1-2 and TRBJ2-5.

CDR1 is SEHNR, CDR2 FQNEAQ, per germline (reference sequence). The CDR3 length is 15 residues. The V end was cut by 0 bases, the J end by 2 bases, with 10 bases between. Time point here: newly diagnosed GD, antithyroid drugs for less than 3 months. PBMC-derived RNA was used for the TCR library. Arm-PCR of CDR3 regions with iRepertoire HTBI primers generated TCR beta libraries. TCRdb analysed the multiplex PCR reads with MiXCR anew, one entry per CDR3 protein. The sample has about 450,000 distinct CDR3 sequences; over 15% are singletons. The same data also went into a second study, on T cells in Graves' hyperthyroidism and ophthalmopathy. That work contributes: During a first-round RT-PCR of the TCR CDR3, the HTBI primer set was used.

The sequence was collected from a woman in her twenties or thirties with Graves disease. The sample in question was peripheral blood mononuclear cells (PBMCs), obtained at new diagnosis, from a patient treated with antithyroid drugs. The chain carries TRBV7-9 and TRBJ1-2; D is uncertain. The CDR3 region is CASSLAQSENYGYTF. As DNA, the CDR3 is TGTGCCAGCAGCTTAGCGCAATCAGAGAACTATGGCTACACCTTC.